A single sample gave rise to the 18 T cell receptor beta chains below, sequenced in a study of cytomegalovirus exposure and HLA in healthy donors. The PCR employed 60 Vbeta primers together with 13 Jbeta primers. The data were produced by immunoSEQ multiplex PCR, yet TCRdb's version contains in-frame clones alone and is incomplete. Seen here are 100,000 to 150,000 clones, 78% observed once, and the top ten hold less than 2%. The sample consisted of PBMCs. Receptors were obtained from a woman in her thirties or forties in good health and CMV-seronegative.

About this clone: One end of the junction is discordant with germline, which a read error may explain. J is TRBJ2-7 and V is TRBV5-5, with 15 bases aligning to TRBD2. This CDR3 comprises 12 residues. Germline values: CDR1 SGHKS, CDR2 YYEKEE (reference sequence). Here the CDR3 reads CASGGLAGGPAF. DNA for the CDR3: TGTGCCAGCGGAGGACTAGCGGGAGGGCCTGCGTTC.

The V and J genes are TRBV28 and TRBJ2-5; D might be TRBD2 (5 bases). The CDR3 covers 13 residues. Trimming pared 7 bases from V and 7 bases from J, leaving 16 bases between. Germline V gene data show CDR1 as MDHEN and CDR2 as SYDVKM. CDR3 nucleotide sequence: TGTGCCAGCACCTTGAGGGAGTTGGGGACCCAGTACTTC. This translates into CASTLRELGTQYF.

The chain recombines TRBV27 with TRBJ1-5; no reliable D call. Per the germline V gene, CDR1 is MNHEY and CDR2 is SMNVEV (reference sequence). V was cut by 9 bases and J by 2 bases, with 23 bases left in between. The CDR3 runs to 17 residues. CDR3 bases: TGTGCCAGTGGAACGGCTGGACTCTTAGCGGGCAATCAGCCCCAGCATTTT. It encodes CASGTAGLLAGNQPQHF.

This clone was seen more than once but under ten times. The rearrangement uses TRBV27 and TRBJ1-5, with unresolved D. This CDR3 spans 14 amino acids. Trimming removed 5 bases from V and 0 bases from J, with 8 bases in between. CDR1 is MNHEY, CDR2 SMNVEV, per germline (reference sequence). CDR3 protein: CASSRRDSNQPQHF. The CDR3 nucleotides read TGTGCCAGCAGTCGTCGGGATAGCAATCAGCCCCAGCATTTT.

The chain recombines TRBV6-1 with TRBJ1-5; TRBD1 matches 7 bases. V was pared by 2 bases and J by 8 bases, with 3 bases of the junction left unmatched. This CDR3 has 13 amino acids. Germline CDR1 MNHNS, CDR2 SASEGT. CDR3 region: CASSETGVKPQHF. CDR3 coding DNA: TGTGCCAGCAGTGAAACAGGGGTTAAGCCCCAGCATTTT.

The CDR3 coding sequence is TGTGCCAGCAGCTTAGGGGGGGTTTCCGAGCAGTACTTC. It specifies CASSLGGVSEQYF. The chain has TRBV11-2 and TRBJ2-7, with D maybe TRBD2 (6 bases). The CDR3 totals 13 residues. The germline V gene has CDR1 SGHAT and CDR2 FQNNGV. The germline V and J ends were trimmed by 1 base and 6 bases, with 10 bases remaining between them.

V and J are TRBV2 and TRBJ1-5; 7 bases are a match to TRBD1. Germline lookup yields CDR1 SNHLY and CDR2 FYNNEI. V trimming: 6 bases; J trimming: 6 bases; junction bases outside the gene matches: 11. This CDR3 has 15 amino acids. The CDR3 nucleotides read TGTGCCAGCAGCGAGTACAGGGGTGACGGTCAGCCCCAGCATTTT. Translating it yields CASSEYRGDGQPQHF.

This sequence joins TRBV5-1 and TRBJ2-1, with 9 bases matching TRBD2. Germline-derived CDR1 and CDR2 are SGHRS and YFSETQ. The CDR3 consists of 15 residues. V was pared by 7 bases and J by 0 bases, with 5 bases of the junction left unmatched. CDR3 sequence reads: CASRLAVSSYNEQFF. For the CDR3, the DNA is TGCGCCAGCCGACTAGCGGTGAGCTCCTACAATGAGCAGTTCTTC. The full variable domain, its missing parts supplied by reference TRBV5-1 and TRBJ2-1, is KAGVTQTPRYLIKTRGQQVTLSCSPISGHRSVSWYQQTPGQGLQFLFEYFSETQRNKGNFPGRFSGRQFSNSRSEMNVSTLELGDSALYLCASRLAVSSYNEQFFGPGTRLTVL.

The CDR3 loop is CAWSVPGTGRSTPYEQYF. The CDR3 DNA reads TGTGCCTGGAGTGTACCCGGGACAGGGAGGTCCACACCCTACGAGCAGTACTTC. This chain connects TRBV30 to TRBJ2-7, with 9 bases identical to TRBD1. CDR1 and CDR2 from the germline V gene are GTSNPN and SVGIG (reference sequence). The V segment lost 0 bases and the J segment 2 bases; nucleotides outside the gene matches: 14. CDR3 size: 18 residues.

This clone was counted between two and nine times. The CDR3 DNA is TGTGCCAGCAGCTCTCTTTGGACTAGCGGGGGCTTGGACAATGAGCAGTTCTTC. Its protein is CASSSLWTSGGLDNEQFF. The chain uses TRBV14 and TRBJ2-1; 13 bases line up with TRBD2. V shed 5 bases and J 5 bases; nucleotides not matched to a gene: 12. The CDR3 contains 18 residues. Germline CDR1 SGHDN, CDR2 FVKESK. Full variable domain (remainder filled in from reference TRBV14 and TRBJ2-1): EAGVTQFPSHSVIEKGQTVTLRCDPISGHDNLYWYRRVMGKEIKFLLHFVKESKQDESGMPNNRFLAERTGGTYSTLKVQPAELEDSGVYFCASSSLWTSGGLDNEQFFGPGTRLTVL.

The rearrangement uses TRBV11-1 and TRBJ2-3; perhaps TRBD2 as D (7 bases). The CDR3 length is 17 residues. Germline V lookup: CDR1 SGHAT, CDR2 FQDESV (reference sequence). Trimming stripped 1 base from V and 3 bases from J, with 17 bases between. The CDR3 protein is CASSLDGGGGATDTQYF. In nucleotides, the CDR3 is TGTGCCAGCAGCTTAGACGGAGGGGGGGGCGCGACAGATACGCAGTATTTT.

This rearrangement joins TRBV28 to TRBJ2-5; D is perhaps TRBD2 (5 bases). The J call is uncertain, as TRBJ2-7 better fits the DNA end. CDR3 size: 14 residues. CDR1 MDHEN and CDR2 SYDVKM come from the germline V gene. In nucleotides, the CDR3 is TGTGCCAGCAGTTTTCTTCGGCGGGCCTACGAGCAGTACTTC. It encodes CASSFLRRAYEQYF.

The chain employs TRBV5-1 and TRBJ2-5, with TRBD1 matching over 9 bases. V trimming: 0 bases; J trimming: 5 bases; junction bases outside the gene matches: 2. Germline lookup yields CDR1 SGHRS and CDR2 YFSETQ. CDR3 size: 14 residues. The CDR3 protein is CASSLGGQGETQYF. CDR3 coding DNA: TGCGCCAGCAGCTTGGGAGGACAGGGGGAGACCCAGTACTTC.

The CDR3 region has the DNA TGTGCCAGCAGATGGGGCGGGGGGGCCGGATACGAGCAGTACTTC. The encoded protein is CASRWGGGAGYEQYF. The chain carries TRBV7-2 and TRBJ2-7; 9 bases align to TRBD2. Germline V CDR1 and CDR2: SGHTA, FQGNSA. V was pared by 6 bases and J by 4 bases, with 10 bases of the junction left unmatched. CDR3 length: 15 residues.

Turning to this clone: Other DNA sequences of this sample code for an identical CDR3. V gene TRBV19 combines with J gene TRBJ1-5, with a possible D match to TRBD1 (6 bases). Germline assignment: CDR1 LNHDA and CDR2 SQIVND (reference sequence). The CDR3 is made up of 14 amino acids. The V end was cut by 3 bases, the J end by 0 bases, with 6 bases between. Written as DNA, the CDR3 is TGTGCCAGTAGTATCAGGGGTAGCAATCAGCCCCAGCATTTT. Translated, it gives CASSIRGSNQPQHF.

The CDR3 nucleotides read TGTGCCAGCAGTTACTCGGCAGGGCTCTATGGCTACACCTTC. Translation gives CASSYSAGLYGYTF. The chain is built from TRBV6-5 and TRBJ1-2, with D maybe TRBD1 (5 bases). Trimming stripped 0 bases from V and 4 bases from J, with 9 bases between. Germline lookup yields CDR1 MNHEY and CDR2 SVGAGI. The CDR3 consists of 14 residues.

This clone was seen a handful of times. The V and J genes are TRBV6-1 and TRBJ2-7, with D possibly TRBD1 on 6 matching bases. CDR3 length equals 15 residues. V dropped 2 bases and J dropped 1 base, with 12 bases sitting between them. CDR1 is MNHNS, CDR2 SASEGT, per germline. The CDR3 protein is CASSEKYRASYEQYF. CDR3 sequence (DNA): TGTGCCAGCAGTGAAAAGTACAGGGCTTCCTACGAGCAGTACTTC.

The J gene is TRBJ2-1, the V gene TRBV4-1; TRBD2 matches at 11 bases. The CDR3 covers 18 residues. The germline V gene has CDR1 MGHRA and CDR2 YSYEKL. V shed 0 bases and J 2 bases; nucleotides not matched to a gene: 6. This CDR3 is CASSQDPPTSGTYNEQFF. In DNA form, the CDR3 reads TGCGCCAGCAGCCAAGATCCGCCGACTAGCGGGACCTACAATGAGCAGTTCTTC.